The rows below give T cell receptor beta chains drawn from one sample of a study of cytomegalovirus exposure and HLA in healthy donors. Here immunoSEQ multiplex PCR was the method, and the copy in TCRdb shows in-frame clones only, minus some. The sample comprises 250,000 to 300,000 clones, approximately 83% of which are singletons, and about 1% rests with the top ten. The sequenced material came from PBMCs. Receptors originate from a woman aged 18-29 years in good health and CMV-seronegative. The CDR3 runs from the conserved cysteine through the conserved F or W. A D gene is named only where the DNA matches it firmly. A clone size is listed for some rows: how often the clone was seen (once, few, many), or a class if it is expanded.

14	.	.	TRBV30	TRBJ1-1	TGTGCCTGGAGTGTCTGGGGGGGAAGAACTGAAGCTTTCTTT	CAWSVWGGRTEAFF
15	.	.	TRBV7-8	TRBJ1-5	TGTGCCAGCAGCTTAGATCCGGGTAGCAATCAGCCCCAGCATTTT	CASSLDPGSNQPQHF
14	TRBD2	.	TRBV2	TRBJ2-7	TGTGCCAGCAGTGTAGGTAGCGGGAGTTACGAGCAGTACTTC	CASSVGSGSYEQYF
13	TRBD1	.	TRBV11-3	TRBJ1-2	TGTGCCAGCAGTCCCGGGACAGGGAATGGCTACACCTTC	CASSPGTGNGYTF
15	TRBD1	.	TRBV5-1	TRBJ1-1	TGCGCCAGCAGCTTGGGACAGGGAGGAAGCACTGAAGCTTTCTTT	CASSLGQGGSTEAFF
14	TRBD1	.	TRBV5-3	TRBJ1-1	TGTGCCAGAACCGGACAGGGTCAGAACACTGAAGCTTTCTTT	CARTGQGQNTEAFF
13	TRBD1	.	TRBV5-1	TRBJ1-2	TGCGCCACCGGGACAGGGGGGAACTATGGCTACACCTTC	CATGTGGNYGYTF
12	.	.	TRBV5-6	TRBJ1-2	TGTGCCAGCAGTAGAAAGGGGTATGGCTACACCTTC	CASSRKGYGYTF
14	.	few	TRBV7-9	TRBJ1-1	TGTGCCAGCAGCCGGAGGGGAGAGGGCACTGAAGCTTTCTTT	CASSRRGEGTEAFF
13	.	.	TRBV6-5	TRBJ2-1	TGTGCCAGCAGTAGAAACCTGGAGAATGAGCAGTTCTTC	CASSRNLENEQFF
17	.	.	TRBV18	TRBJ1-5	TGTGCCAGCTCCCAAGGACACAACGGCCCCAGCAATCAGCCCCAGCATTTT	CASSQGHNGPSNQPQHF
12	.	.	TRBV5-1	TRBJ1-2	TGCGCCAGCAGCCCGGAGGGCCCAGGCTACACCTTC	CASSPEGPGYTF
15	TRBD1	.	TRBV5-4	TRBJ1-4	TGTGCCAGCAGCCCACCGGGACAGGGGAATGAAAAACTGTTTTTT	CASSPPGQGNEKLFF
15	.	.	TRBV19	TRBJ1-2	TGTGCCAGTAGTATAGGGCCAGGGCTCCAATCTGGCTACACCTTC	CASSIGPGLQSGYTF
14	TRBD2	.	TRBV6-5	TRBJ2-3	TGTGCCAGCAGTAGGACTAGCGGTTTAGATACGCAGTATTTT	CASSRTSGLDTQYF
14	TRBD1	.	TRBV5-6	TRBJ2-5	TGTGCCAGCAGCTTCAACAGGGGCAAGGGGACCCAGTACTTC	CASSFNRGKGTQYF
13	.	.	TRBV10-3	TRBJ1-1	TGTGCCATCAGTAACGGCCAGGGGAGTGAAGCTTTCTTT	CAISNGQGSEAFF
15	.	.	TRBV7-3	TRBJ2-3	TGTGCCAGCAGCTCGCTGATAGGGGTTGTGGATACGCAGTATTTT	CASSSLIGVVDTQYF
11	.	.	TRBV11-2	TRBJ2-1	TGTGCCAGCAGCTCGGGGAATGAGCAGTTCTTC	CASSSGNEQFF
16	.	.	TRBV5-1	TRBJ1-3	TGCGCCAGCAGCTTGGGAGGGGGAATCTCTGGAAACACCATATATTTT	CASSLGGGISGNTIYF
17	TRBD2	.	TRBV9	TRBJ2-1	TGTGCCAGCAGCGTAGGGCTAGCGGGGGGGTTATACAATGAGCAGTTCTTC	CASSVGLAGGLYNEQFF
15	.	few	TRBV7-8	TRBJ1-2	TGTGCCAGCAGCTTAGTTACCCAGGGGCGGTACGGCTACACCTTC	CASSLVTQGRYGYTF
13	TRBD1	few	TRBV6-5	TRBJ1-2	TGTGCCATTGCGACAGGGACGATCCATGGCTACACCTTC	CAIATGTIHGYTF
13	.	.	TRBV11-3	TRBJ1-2	TGTGCCAGCAGCATTTCGGGGTCCTATGGCTACACCTTC	CASSISGSYGYTF
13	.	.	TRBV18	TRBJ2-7	TGTGCCAGCTCACTAGACAGGGAGGAAGAGCAGTACTTC	CASSLDREEEQYF
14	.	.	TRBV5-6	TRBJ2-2	TGTGCCAGCAGCTTATTTGGCGGGGCCGGGGAGCTGTTTTTT	CASSLFGGAGELFF
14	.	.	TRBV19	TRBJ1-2	TGTGCCAGTAGTCAACACCAGGGAAACTATGGCTACACCTTC	CASSQHQGNYGYTF
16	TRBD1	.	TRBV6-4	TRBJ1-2	TGTGCCAGCAGTGACTCAAGAACAGGGGATGTCTATGGCTACACCTTC	CASSDSRTGDVYGYTF
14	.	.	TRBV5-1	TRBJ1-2	TGCGCCAGCAGCGTTCGCGGTGGGGAGCGTGGCTACACCTTC	CASSVRGGERGYTF
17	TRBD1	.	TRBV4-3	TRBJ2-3	TGCGCCAGCAGCCAAGAGGCCTTGAAGGGGGCAACAGATACGCAGTATTTT	CASSQEALKGATDTQYF
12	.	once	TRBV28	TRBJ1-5	TGTGCCAGCAGCAAACTACTGGAGCCCCAGCATTTT	CASSKLLEPQHF
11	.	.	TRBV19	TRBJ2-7	TGTGCCAGTAGTTACAGCTACGAGCAGTACTTC	CASSYSYEQYF
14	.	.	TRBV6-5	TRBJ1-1	TGTGCCAGCCGAGGAATTTCTACAAACACTGAAGCTTTCTTT	CASRGISTNTEAFF
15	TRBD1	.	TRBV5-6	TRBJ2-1	TGTGCCAGCAGCTTACCGGGACAGGGGGCCTATGAGCAGTTCTTC	CASSLPGQGAYEQFF
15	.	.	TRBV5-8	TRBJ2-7	TGTGCCAGCAGCTTGGGGCAGGGGCTCTCCTACGAGCAGTACTTC	CASSLGQGLSYEQYF
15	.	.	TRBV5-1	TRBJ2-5	TGCGCCAGCAGCTTGGACAGGTTTAGGGGAGAGACCCAGTACTTC	CASSLDRFRGETQYF
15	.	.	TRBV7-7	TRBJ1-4	TGTGCTAGCAGCTTAGGTCTGCAGGGAGGTGAAAAACTGTTTTTT	CASSLGLQGGEKLFF
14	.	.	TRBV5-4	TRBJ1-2	TGTGCCAGCAGCTTGATTGCACAGAACTATGGCTACACCTTC	CASSLIAQNYGYTF
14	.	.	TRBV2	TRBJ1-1	TGTGCCAGCACCCGGGACATGGGGAACACTGAAGCTTTCTTT	CASTRDMGNTEAFF
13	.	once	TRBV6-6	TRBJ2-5	TGTGCCAGCGTAGGGGGGGCGCGGGAGACCCAGTACTTC	CASVGGARETQYF
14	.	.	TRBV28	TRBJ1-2	TGTGCCAGCAGTTTACTGACAGCCAACTATGGCTACACCTTC	CASSLLTANYGYTF
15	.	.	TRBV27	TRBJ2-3	TGTGCCAGCAGTCCTAGACTAGTTGGCACAGATACGCAGTATTTT	CASSPRLVGTDTQYF
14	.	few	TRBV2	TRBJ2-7	TGTGCCAGCCTCGGGACATTGCTCTCCTACGAGCAGTACTTC	CASLGTLLSYEQYF
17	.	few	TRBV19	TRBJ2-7	TGTGCCAGTAGTACTCCGATGGGAGCAGGGGTGGTCGACGAGCAGTACTTC	CASSTPMGAGVVDEQYF
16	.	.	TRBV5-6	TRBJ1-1	TGTGCCAGCAGCCCGCCCCCCGGGGGGGTGCGGGATGAAGCTTTCTTT	CASSPPPGGVRDEAFF
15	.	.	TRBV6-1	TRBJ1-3	TGTGCCAGCACCTCAATTACATTCTCTGGAAACACCATATATTTT	CASTSITFSGNTIYF
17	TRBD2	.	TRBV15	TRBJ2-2	TGTGCCACCAGCAGCGCCATAGCGGGAGGGCTGCCCGGGGAGCTGTTTTTT	CATSSAIAGGLPGELFF
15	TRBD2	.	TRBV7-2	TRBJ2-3	TGTGCCAGCAGCTTAGACGGCGGGAGGATCGGTACGCAGTATTTT	CASSLDGGRIGTQYF
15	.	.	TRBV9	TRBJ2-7	TGTGCCAGCAGCGTAGGGGCAGCGGAGTCCTACGAGCAGTACTTC	CASSVGAAESYEQYF
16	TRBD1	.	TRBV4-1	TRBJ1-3	TGCGCCAGCAGCCAGCCCCTGGTACAGGGGGAAAACACCATATATTTT	CASSQPLVQGENTIYF
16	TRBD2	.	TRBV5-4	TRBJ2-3	TGTGCCAGCAGCTTGGATCTAGCGGGGGGGGGAGATACGCAGTATTTT	CASSLDLAGGGDTQYF
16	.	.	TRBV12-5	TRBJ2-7	TGTGCTAGTGGTCCCTTTCCCACAGGGCGCTCCTACGAGCAGTACTTC	CASGPFPTGRSYEQYF
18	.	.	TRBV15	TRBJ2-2	TGTGCCACCAGCAGAGTGTGGAGGCAGCGCCGTTACACCGGGGAGCTGTTTTTT	CATSRVWRQRRYTGELFF
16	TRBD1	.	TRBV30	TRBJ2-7	TGTGCCTGGAATTCTCGGCGTACCAGGGGGCCCTACGAGCAGTACTTC	CAWNSRRTRGPYEQYF
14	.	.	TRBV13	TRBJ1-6	TGTGCCAGCAGCTTAGGACAGGGTCGGCCACCCCTCCACTTT	CASSLGQGRPPLHF
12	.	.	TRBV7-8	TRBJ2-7	TGTGCCTCCGGGACTGGGGCCTACGAGCAGTACTTC	CASGTGAYEQYF
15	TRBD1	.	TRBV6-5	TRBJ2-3	TGTGCCAGCAGTTGGGGGAACAGGGGTTGGGGTACGCAGTATTTT	CASSWGNRGWGTQYF